This section outlines one TCR beta chain sequence together with its context. This entry comes from a study of cytomegalovirus exposure and HLA in healthy donors. The length of the CDR3 is 15 residues. V dropped 4 bases and J dropped 7 bases, with 19 bases sitting between them. Germline assignment: CDR1 MNHEY and CDR2 SMNVEV (reference sequence). The primer mix had 60 Vbeta and 13 Jbeta primers. Only in-frame clones appear in the TCRdb table, and some are missing; sequencing was by immunoSEQ multiplex PCR. This table holds tens of thousands of clones, 65% to 80% found once. Sequencing input: PBMCs. This chain joins TRBV27 and TRBJ1-1, with a weak D call TRBD1 (6 bases). This clonotype was obtained from a man younger than 45 in good health and CMV-seronegative. The CDR3 coding sequence is TGTGCCAGCAGTTCCTCCGGGACATCGATTGGTGAAGCTTTCTTT. Encoded protein: CASSSSGTSIGEAFF.